Detailed here is one TCR beta chain. These data originate in a study of blood T cell repertoires in COVID-19. Study-level information: Samples representing acute and convalescent COVID-19 were sourced from the United States, Italy and Spain. T cells, B-cell-depleted T cells, or PBMCs supplied cDNA or gDNA.

The authors' processing: Amplified reference gene primers provided the basis for estimating nucleated cell counts. Clones were read by immunoSEQ multiplex PCR, and TCRdb kept only the in-frame ones, dropping some. That table is the source of V, J and clone size, and D and trimming were worked out from the DNA. This table has a few hundred thousand clones, more than 70% appearing once. Germline assignment: CDR1 SEHNR and CDR2 FQNEAQ (reference sequence). The V end was cut by 4 bases, the J end by 8 bases, with 14 bases between. CDR3 length: 14 residues. This chain links TRBV7-9 with TRBJ2-2; tentatively, D is TRBD2 (5 bases). The receptor was derived from a man in his forties with acute or convalescent COVID-19. The sample was peripheral blood. The CDR3 nucleotides read TGTGCCAGCAGCTATCCCACAAGGGAGGGGGAGCTGTTTTTT. Its translation: CASSYPTREGELFF.